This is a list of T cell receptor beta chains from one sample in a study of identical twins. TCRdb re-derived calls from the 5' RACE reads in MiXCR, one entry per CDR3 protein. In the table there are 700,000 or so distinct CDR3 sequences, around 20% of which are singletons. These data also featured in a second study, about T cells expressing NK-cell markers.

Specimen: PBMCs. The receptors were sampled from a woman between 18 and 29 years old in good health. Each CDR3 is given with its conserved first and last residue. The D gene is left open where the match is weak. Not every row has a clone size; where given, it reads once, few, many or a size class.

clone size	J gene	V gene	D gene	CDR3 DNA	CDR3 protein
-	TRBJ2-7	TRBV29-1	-	TGCAGCGTTGTGGCCCCCTCCTACGAGCAGTACTTC	CSVVAPSYEQYF
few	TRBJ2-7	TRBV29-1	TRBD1	TGCAGCGTTGAGGGGACAGGGTTCGACGAGCAGTACTTC	CSVEGTGFDEQYF
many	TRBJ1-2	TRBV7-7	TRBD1	TGTGCCAGCAGCCCATACCAGGGGGGGTATGGCTACACCTTC	CASSPYQGGYGYTF
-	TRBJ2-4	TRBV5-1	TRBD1	TGCGCCAGCAGCCAAAGGACAGGGTCCAAAAACATTCAGTACTTC	CASSQRTGSKNIQYF
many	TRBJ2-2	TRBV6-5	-	TGTGCCAGCAGTTACGACACCGGGGAGCTGTTTTTT	CASSYDTGELFF
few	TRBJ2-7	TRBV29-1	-	TGCAGCGTTCAACCCGACGGATCCTACGAGCAGTACTTC	CSVQPDGSYEQYF
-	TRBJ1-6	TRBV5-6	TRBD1	TGTGCCAGCAGCTCTGGACAGGAGAGGCATTCACCCCTCCACTTT	CASSSGQERHSPLHF
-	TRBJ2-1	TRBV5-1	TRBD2	TGCGCCAGCAGCTTACAACTAGCGGGAGAAATTGAGCAGTTCTTC	CASSLQLAGEIEQFF
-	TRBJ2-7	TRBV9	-	TGTGCCAGCAGCGACGAACAGGGAGGCCGGTACTTC	CASSDEQGGRYF
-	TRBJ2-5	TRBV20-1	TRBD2	TGCAGTGCTGGCAGACTAGCGGGGGGGCCCTTCCAAGAGACCCAGTACTTC	CSAGRLAGGPFQETQYF
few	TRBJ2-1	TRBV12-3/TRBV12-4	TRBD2	TGTGCCAGCAGTCCGCGGGATAGCGGGAGGGACCTTGTACCAGGGTTCTTC	CASSPRDSGRDLVPGFF
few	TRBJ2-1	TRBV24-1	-	TGTGCCACCAGTGATTTTGCGAGTCCTCGGCAGTTCTTC	CATSDFASPRQFF
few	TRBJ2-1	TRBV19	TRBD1	TGTGCCAGCACCCTGATCCCGGGACAGTTACCAAATGAGCAGTTCTTC	CASTLIPGQLPNEQFF
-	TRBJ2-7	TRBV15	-	TGTGCCACCAGCAGAGTGTCCGGGGGTCCCTACGAGCAGTACTTC	CATSRVSGGPYEQYF
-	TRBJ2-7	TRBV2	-	TGTGCCAGCTTTCTGGATCCGGGGTACTCCTACGAGCAGTACTTC	CASFLDPGYSYEQYF
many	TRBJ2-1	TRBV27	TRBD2	TGTGCCAGCAGTTTATCTAGCGGGGCCTACAATGAGCAGTTCTTC	CASSLSSGAYNEQFF
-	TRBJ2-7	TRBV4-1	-	TGCGCCAGCAGCCAAGCGAACAGAGAGGACGAGCAGTACTTC	CASSQANREDEQYF
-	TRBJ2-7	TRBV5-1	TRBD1	TGCGCCAGCAGCCCCGGGGACAGCTCCTACGAGCAGTACTTC	CASSPGDSSYEQYF
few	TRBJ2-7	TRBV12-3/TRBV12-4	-	TGTGCCAGCAGTCCACAAGGGGGGGCGTTCGAGCAGTACTTC	CASSPQGGAFEQYF
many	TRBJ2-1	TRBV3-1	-	TGTGCCAGCAGTTCGGACGCATCCTACAATGAGCAGTTCTTC	CASSSDASYNEQFF
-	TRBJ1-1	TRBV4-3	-	TGCGCCAGCAGCCGTCAAAGCCTCGGGACTGAAGCTTTCTTT	CASSRQSLGTEAFF
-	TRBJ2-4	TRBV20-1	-	TGCAGTGCGGGCAAGGGGGCCAAAAACATTCAGTACTTC	CSAGKGAKNIQYF
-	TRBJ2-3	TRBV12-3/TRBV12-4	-	TGTGCCAGCAGTTTTCCCCAAGGGGGCACAGATACGCAGTATTTT	CASSFPQGGTDTQYF
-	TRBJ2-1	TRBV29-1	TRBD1	TGCAGCGTTGTAGGGGGACAGGGTACATACAATGAGCAGTTCTTC	CSVVGGQGTYNEQFF
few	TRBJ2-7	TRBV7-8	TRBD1	TGTGCCAGCAGCCCAGAATTCCGGACAGGGAGGTCCACCTACGAGCAGTACTTC	CASSPEFRTGRSTYEQYF
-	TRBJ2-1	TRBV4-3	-	TGCGCCAGCAGCTACCAAGAAGGCCAGGGGGGCGAGCAGTTCTTC	CASSYQEGQGGEQFF